The sample holds a few counts of the clone carrying this T cell receptor (beta chain). Its specificity is unknown. The germline V gene has CDR1 MNHNS and CDR2 SASEGT. The CDR3 sequence is 14 residues long. V lost 6 bases and J 5 bases, leaving 13 bases between the germline ends. Over 18 months, lack of ophthalmopathy progression marked Graves' hyperthyroidism as stable. This entry belongs to a study of T cells in Graves' hyperthyroidism and ophthalmopathy. Whole-study findings and limits: Most thyroid clonotypes that were expanded above 0.001 also turned up in blood.

The investigators amplified TCR beta CDR3 regions from RNA transcripts. TCR CDR3 underwent first-round RT-PCR with the HTBI primer set. TCRdb passed the multiplex PCR reads through MiXCR, listing each CDR3 protein once. The sample carries hundreds of thousands of distinct CDR3 sequences, 14% recorded once. V is TRBV6-1 and J is TRBJ2-2; no reliable D call. This clonotype was sampled from a woman aged 18-30 years with Graves' hyperthyroidism. The sequencing input was blood. The CDR3 coding sequence is TGTGCCAGCAGCGCACCCCTCAGGACCGGGGAGCTGTTTTTT. Amino acids: CASSAPLRTGELFF.